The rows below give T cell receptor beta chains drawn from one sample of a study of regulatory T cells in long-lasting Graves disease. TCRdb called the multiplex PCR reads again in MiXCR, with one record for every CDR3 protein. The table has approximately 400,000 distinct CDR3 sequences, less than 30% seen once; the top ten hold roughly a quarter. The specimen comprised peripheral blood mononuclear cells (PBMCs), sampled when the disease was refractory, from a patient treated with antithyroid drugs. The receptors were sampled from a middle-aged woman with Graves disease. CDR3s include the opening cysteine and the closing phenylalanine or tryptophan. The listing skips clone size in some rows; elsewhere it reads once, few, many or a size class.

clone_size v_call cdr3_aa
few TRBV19 CASAVDSGANVLTF
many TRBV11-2 CASSSPWQGVAFF
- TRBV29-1 CSVATRPDSNQPQHF
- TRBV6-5 CASSLIIPGTGGREQYF
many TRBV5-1 CASSLDRGNEQFF
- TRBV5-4 CASSFQSGNYEQYF
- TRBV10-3 CAISGNIGGGETQYF
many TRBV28 CASSLLRDGYTF
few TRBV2 CASSEAEQPQLIFYNEQFF
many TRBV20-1 CSASYSTNSPLHF
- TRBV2 CATLLAGGRDEQFF
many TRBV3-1 CASRADEETQYF
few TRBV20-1 CSARHNTGELFF
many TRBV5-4 CASSLEGRGRDIQYF
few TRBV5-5 CASSFRDSSGPQHF
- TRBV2 CASSTPDRATEAFF
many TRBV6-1 CASTDAGTGSPEQYF
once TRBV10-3 CAISEPVSSYNEQFF
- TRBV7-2 CASSLVADTEAFF
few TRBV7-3 CASSLASGNEQFF
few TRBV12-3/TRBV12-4 CASSGPHSGSSTDTQYF
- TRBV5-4 CASSFRTGQETQYF
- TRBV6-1 CATTAGLTKNIQYF
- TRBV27 CASSFLAGEQFF
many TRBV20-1 CSARDEVKYYEQYF
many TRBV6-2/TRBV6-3 CASSTELFPTYEQYF
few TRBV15 CATSRKRGDNTEAFF
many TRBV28 CASSLSNMNTEAFF
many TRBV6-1 CASIASGSLGETQYF
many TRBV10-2 CASSRYGGPGETQYF
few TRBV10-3 CAISDHSGSSYEQYF
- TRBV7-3 CASSLGGAIAKNIQYF
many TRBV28 CASSSGGVRLYEQYF
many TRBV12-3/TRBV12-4 CASSPGQWNTEAFF
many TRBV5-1 CASSTGGGTEAFF
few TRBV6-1 CASNRGIQETQYF
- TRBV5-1 CASSLMGGSYNEQFF
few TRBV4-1 CASSQDLLRVWETQYF
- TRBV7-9 CASSLYRDYEQFF
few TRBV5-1 CASSREGNKNIQYF
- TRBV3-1 CASSPRSGGRGTEAFF
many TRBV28 CASSDGLAGYEQYF
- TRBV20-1 CSAAGLRNTGELFF
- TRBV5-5 CASSLNLGPRRQPQHF
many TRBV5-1 CASSYPGTDTEAFF
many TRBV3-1 CASSQTGQDEKLFF
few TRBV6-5 CASSYSYPYEQYF
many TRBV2 CASSESHVEKLFF
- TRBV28 CASSLYQGVGEKLFF
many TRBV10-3 CAISARTETDEKLFF
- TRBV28 CASSFGYRVSDTQYF
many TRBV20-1 CSARDWDSGTYEQYF
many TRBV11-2 CATKAGDEETQYF
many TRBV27 CASSPPGAGVYEQYF
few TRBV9 CASSARLAGGGELFF